This T cell receptor (beta chain) was sequenced during a study of human T cells and chemical hapten exposure. Study context: Minor volume differences among pooled libraries chiefly drove per-sample TCR yield variation.

Findings and limits, study-wide: Higher patch test scores went with higher counts of PT1 expanded TCRs.

The study's library attached unique molecular identifiers to single cDNA molecules. TCRdb called the RACE reads again in MiXCR, with one record for every CDR3 protein. This sample yields about 84,000 distinct CDR3 sequences, of which 11% are seen a single time; 3% to 4% belongs to the top ten. The sample's time point: patch test 3, about 24 weeks after DPC sensitization. Treatment reported: therapeutic diphenylcyclopropenone sensitization with weekly scalp DPC. Of note for this clonotype: The antigen remains unidentified.

This TCR derives from a woman aged 45-59 years with alopecia areata. Some clones in this sample may be carry-over from other donors' samples. The source was whole blood, collected in connection with sensitization to the hapten diphenylcyclopropenone (DPC).

The CDR3 coding sequence is TGTGCCAGCAGTCCCCGACAGGGCCGAAATTCACCCCTCCACTTT. Translation: CASSPRQGRNSPLHF. V and J are TRBV12-3 or TRBV12-4 and TRBJ1-6; the match to TRBD1 covers 7 bases. Trimming cost V 5 bases and J 7 bases; bases outside gene matches: 8. The CDR3 runs to 15 residues.